This T cell receptor (beta chain) stems from a study of spatial heterogeneity in lung cancer. About the research overall: Alpha-chain sequences were consistently detected in smaller numbers than beta-chain sequences. On average, each unique TCR and UMI combination appeared more than ten times in raw reads.

In its sample, this clonotype was seen many times. Each TCR cDNA molecule carried a unique molecular identifier. Each CDR3 protein gets one entry after TCRdb re-called the 5' RACE reads with MiXCR. The sample has about 12,000 distinct CDR3 sequences, 14% seen once. This CDR3 spans 14 amino acids. The germline V gene encodes CDR1 MNHEY and CDR2 SMNVEV (reference sequence). V was clipped by 3 bases and J by 6 bases, with 12 bases between them. As to time point: sample taken at primary tumor resection. Researchers sequenced whole RNA taken from tumor, nontumor lung or frozen PBMC without sorting. Donation came from approximately 69 patients with untreated early-stage non-small cell lung cancer.

The receptor comes from a female donor with early-stage non-small cell lung cancer. This rearrangement joins TRBV27 to TRBJ2-1; D may be TRBD1 (5 bases). The starting material was PBMCs, obtained at surgery. CDR3 protein: CASSFWGSPNEQFF. DNA of the CDR3: TGTGCCAGCAGTTTTTGGGGCAGTCCCAATGAGCAGTTCTTC.